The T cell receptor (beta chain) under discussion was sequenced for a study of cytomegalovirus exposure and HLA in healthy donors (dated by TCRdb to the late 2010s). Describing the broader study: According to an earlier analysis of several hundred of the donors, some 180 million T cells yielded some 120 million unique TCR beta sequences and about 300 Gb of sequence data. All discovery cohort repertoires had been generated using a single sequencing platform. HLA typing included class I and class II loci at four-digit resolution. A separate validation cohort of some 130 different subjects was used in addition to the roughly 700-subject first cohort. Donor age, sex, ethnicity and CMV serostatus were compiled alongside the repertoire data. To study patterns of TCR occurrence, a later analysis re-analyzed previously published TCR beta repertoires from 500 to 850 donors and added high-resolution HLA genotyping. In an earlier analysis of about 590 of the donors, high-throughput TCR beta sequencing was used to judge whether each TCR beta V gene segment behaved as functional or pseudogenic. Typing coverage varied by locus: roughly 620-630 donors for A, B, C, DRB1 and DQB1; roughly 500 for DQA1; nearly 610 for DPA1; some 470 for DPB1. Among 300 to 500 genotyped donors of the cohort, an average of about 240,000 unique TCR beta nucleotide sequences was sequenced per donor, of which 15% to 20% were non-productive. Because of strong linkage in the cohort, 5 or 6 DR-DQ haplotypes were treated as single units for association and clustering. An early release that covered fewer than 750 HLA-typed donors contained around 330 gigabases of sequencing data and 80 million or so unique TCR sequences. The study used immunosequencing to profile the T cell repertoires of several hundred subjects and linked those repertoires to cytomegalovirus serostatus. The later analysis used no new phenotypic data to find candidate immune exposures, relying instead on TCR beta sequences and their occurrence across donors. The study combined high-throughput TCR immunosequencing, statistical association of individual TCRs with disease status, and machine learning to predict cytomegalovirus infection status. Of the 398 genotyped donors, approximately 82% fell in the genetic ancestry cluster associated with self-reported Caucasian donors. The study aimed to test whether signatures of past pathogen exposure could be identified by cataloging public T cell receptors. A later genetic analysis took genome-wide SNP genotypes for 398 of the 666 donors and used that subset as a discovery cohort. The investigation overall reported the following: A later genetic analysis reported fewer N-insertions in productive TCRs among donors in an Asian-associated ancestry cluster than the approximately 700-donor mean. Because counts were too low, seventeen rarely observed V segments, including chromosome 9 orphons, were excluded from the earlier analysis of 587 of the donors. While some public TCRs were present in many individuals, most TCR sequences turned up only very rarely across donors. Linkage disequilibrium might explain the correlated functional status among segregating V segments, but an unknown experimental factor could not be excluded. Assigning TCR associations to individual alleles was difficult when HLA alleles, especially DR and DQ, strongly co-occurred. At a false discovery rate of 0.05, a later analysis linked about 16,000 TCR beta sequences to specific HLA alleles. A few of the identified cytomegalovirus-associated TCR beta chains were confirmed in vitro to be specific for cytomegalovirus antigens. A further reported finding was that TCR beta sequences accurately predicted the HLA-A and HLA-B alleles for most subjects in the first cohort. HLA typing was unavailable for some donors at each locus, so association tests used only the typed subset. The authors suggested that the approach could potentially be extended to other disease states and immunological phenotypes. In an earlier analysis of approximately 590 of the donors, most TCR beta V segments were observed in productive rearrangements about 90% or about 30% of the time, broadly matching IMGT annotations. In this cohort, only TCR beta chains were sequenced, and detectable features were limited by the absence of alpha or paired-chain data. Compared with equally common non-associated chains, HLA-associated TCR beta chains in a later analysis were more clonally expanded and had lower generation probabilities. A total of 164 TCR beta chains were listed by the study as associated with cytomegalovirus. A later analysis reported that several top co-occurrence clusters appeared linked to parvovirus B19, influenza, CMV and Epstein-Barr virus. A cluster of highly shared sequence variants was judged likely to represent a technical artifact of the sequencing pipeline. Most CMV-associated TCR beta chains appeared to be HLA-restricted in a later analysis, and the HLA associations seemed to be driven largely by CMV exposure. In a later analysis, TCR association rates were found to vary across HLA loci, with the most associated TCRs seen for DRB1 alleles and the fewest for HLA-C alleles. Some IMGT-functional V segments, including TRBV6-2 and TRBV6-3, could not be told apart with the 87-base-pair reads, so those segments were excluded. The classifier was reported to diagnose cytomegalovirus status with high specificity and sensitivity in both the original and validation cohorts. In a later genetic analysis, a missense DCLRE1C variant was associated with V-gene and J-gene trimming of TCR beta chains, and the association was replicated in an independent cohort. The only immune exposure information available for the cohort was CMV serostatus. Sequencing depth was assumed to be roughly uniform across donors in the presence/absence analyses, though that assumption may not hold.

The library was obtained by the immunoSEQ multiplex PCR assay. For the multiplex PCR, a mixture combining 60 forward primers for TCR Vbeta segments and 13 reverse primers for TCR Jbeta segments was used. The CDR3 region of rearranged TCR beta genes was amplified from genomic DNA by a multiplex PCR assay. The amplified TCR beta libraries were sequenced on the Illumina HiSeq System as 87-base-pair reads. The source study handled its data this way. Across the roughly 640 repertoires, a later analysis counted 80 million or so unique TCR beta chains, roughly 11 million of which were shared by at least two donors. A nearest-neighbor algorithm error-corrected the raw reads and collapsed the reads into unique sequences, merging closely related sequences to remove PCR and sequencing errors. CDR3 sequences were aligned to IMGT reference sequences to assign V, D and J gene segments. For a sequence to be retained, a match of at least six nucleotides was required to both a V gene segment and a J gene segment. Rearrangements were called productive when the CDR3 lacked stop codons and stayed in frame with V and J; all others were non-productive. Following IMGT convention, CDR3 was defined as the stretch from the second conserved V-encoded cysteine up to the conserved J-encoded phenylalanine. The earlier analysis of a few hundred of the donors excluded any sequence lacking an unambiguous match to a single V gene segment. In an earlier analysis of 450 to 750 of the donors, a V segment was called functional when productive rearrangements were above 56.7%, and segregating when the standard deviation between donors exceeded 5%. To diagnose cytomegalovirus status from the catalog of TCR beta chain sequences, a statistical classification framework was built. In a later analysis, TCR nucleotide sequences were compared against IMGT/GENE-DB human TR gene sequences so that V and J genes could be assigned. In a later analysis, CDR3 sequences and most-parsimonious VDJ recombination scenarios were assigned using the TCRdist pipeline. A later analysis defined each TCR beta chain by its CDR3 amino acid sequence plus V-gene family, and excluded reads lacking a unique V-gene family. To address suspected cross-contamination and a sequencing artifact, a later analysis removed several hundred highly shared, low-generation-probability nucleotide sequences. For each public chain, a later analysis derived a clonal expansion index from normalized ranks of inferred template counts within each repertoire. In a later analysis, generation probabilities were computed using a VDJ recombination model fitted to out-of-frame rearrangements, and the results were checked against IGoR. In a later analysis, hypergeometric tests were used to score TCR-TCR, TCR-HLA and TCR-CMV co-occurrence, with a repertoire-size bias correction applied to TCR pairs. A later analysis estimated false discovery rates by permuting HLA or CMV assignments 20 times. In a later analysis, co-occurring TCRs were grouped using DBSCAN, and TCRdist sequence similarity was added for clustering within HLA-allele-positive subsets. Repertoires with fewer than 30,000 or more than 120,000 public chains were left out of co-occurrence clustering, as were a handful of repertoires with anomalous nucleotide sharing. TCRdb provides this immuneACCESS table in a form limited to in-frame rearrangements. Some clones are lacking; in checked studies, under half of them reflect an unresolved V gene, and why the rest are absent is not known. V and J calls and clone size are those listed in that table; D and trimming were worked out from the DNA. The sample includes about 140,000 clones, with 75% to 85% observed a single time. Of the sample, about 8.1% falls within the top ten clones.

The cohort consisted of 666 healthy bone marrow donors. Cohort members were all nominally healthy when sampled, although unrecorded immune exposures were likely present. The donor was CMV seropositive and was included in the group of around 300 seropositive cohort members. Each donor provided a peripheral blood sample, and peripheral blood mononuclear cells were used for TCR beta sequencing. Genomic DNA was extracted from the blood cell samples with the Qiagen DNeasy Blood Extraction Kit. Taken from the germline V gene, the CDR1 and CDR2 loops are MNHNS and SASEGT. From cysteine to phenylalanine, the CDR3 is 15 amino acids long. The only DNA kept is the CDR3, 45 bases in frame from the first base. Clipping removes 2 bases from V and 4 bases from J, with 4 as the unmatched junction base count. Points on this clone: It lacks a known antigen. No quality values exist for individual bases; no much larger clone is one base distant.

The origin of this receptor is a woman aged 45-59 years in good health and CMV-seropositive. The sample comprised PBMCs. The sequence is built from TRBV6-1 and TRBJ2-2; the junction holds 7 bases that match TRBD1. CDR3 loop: CASSERGQTTGELFF. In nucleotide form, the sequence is TGTGCCAGCAGTGAAAGGGGGCAGACCACCGGGGAGCTGTTTTTT.